This TCR beta chain was recovered during a study of blood T cell repertoires in COVID-19 (dated by TCRdb to 2020 to 2022). Background on the whole study: The collaborator samples originated in the United States, Italy and Spain and spanned the acute and convalescent phases of COVID-19. The prospective study material was composed of cDNA or gDNA derived from T cells, B-cell-depleted T cells, or PBMCs. Deeply sampled blood TCRbeta repertoires from subjects exposed to, actively infected with, or recovered from COVID-19 were included in the dataset. The repertoires were released in a freely available public database meant as a resource for research on the immune response to SARS-CoV-2. The samples were drawn from the first 160 participants of the ongoing ImmuneRACE study and from 950 to 1,500 subjects provided by 6 global collaborators. The sample metadata nearly always contained a de-identified subject ID, COVID-19 status, age in years and sex. HLA class I and class II types, where available, came from metadata supplied by the sample provider rather than from assay-based typing. Points the paper makes about the study in general: The amount of clinical and demographic metadata varied by source and participant and was provided uncurated.

The immunoSEQ Assay, a bias-controlled multiplex PCR, was used to amplify TCRbeta CDR3 regions from genomic DNA. The source study handled its data this way. Within the assay, amplification of reference gene primers was used to estimate how many nucleated cells each sample contained. Sequence reads were collapsed and filtered to measure the absolute abundance of every unique TCRbeta CDR3 rearrangement. For each sample, productive Simpson clonality was calculated by taking the square root of Simpson's diversity index across productive rearrangements. Held by TCRdb, this immuneACCESS table contains in-frame sequences only and omits some clones. Under half of the omission traces to an unresolved V gene where checked; the cause of the rest is unknown. That table furnishes V, J and clone size, whereas the DNA furnished D and trimming. The sample includes some 56,000 clones, with around 89% observed a single time. Around 18% of the sample rests with the top ten.

A note on this clone: Its antigen is unknown. The input lacks base qualities; no much larger clone sits a single base away.

The collaborating institutions used their own protocols to collect whole blood in K2EDTA tubes. For TCRbeta analysis, collaborator samples were shipped as frozen whole blood, as isolated PBMCs, or as DNA extracted from either sample type. Per the germline V gene, MGHRA is the CDR1 and YSYEKL is the CDR2. Reading from cysteine to phenylalanine, the CDR3 counts 15 amino acids. The kept DNA is CDR3 alone, 45 bases in frame from the first base. V has 3 bases trimmed and J has 4 bases trimmed; junction bases matching no gene number 5. The receptor's source is a human donor in a cohort sampled during active COVID-19. The rearranged segments are TRBV4-1 and TRBJ1-2, with TRBD1 identical over 10 junction bases. Sequenced: peripheral blood. The DNA reads TGCGCCAGCAGCCAGCCGGACAGGGGGACCTATGGCTACACCTTC. Translated, this gives CASSQPDRGTYGYTF.